The clone carrying this T cell receptor (beta chain) has more than one count but fewer than ten. The data were obtained in a study of T cells in Graves' hyperthyroidism and ophthalmopathy. Germline V gene data show CDR1 as MDHEN and CDR2 as SYDVKM. This CDR3 is built from 15 residues. Trimming took 7 bases from V and 10 from J; bases not matched to a gene: 9. RNA transcripts provided the source from which TCR beta CDR3 regions were amplified. First-round RT-PCR targeting the TCR CDR3 was performed with the HTBI primer set. MiXCR was run by TCRdb on the multiplex PCR reads, yielding one entry per CDR3 protein. Of around 610,000 distinct CDR3 sequences listed, approximately 15% are singletons.

This TCR was recovered from a woman between 35 and 50 years old with Graves' ophthalmopathy. The rearrangement joins TRBV28 to TRBJ1-6, with 11 bases aligning to TRBD1. The specimen was blood. The CDR3 here is CASTSPRTGGSPLHF. Written as DNA, the CDR3 is TGTGCCAGCACCTCCCCCCGGACAGGGGGCTCACCCCTCCACTTT.